The 12 T cell receptor beta chains in this list originate from one sample, sequenced in a study of Graves' ophthalmopathy and Graves' hyperthyroidism. Amplifying from RNA transcripts, the study obtained TCR beta CDR3 regions. In the first round, RT-PCR was carried out with HTBI primers, and a multiplex PCR formed the second round. MiXCR was run by TCRdb on the multiplex PCR reads, yielding one entry per CDR3 protein. The table includes 200,000 to 250,000 distinct CDR3 sequences, less than 30% detected once. The material sequenced was peripheral blood. These TCRs come from a man over 45 with Graves' ophthalmopathy.

This clonotype was seen once. The chain links TRBV6-1 to TRBJ2-5; D may be TRBD1 (6 bases). Trimming cost V 6 bases and J 5 bases, with 10 bases left between them. From germline, CDR1 is MNHNS and CDR2 SASEGT. The CDR3 length is 12 residues. In DNA form, the CDR3 reads TGTGCCAGCAGCAGGGGTATGGAGACCCAGTACTTC. Its protein is CASSRGMETQYF.

This clonotype came up many times. The chain uses TRBV24-1 and TRBJ2-5; D may be TRBD2 (6 bases). CDR1 KGHDR and CDR2 SFDVKD come from the germline V gene. The length of the CDR3 is 15 residues. With 4 bases removed from V and 5 bases from J, the gap between germline ends came to 16 bases. The CDR3 here is CATSDPMTAGETQYF. The CDR3, as DNA: TGTGCCACCAGTGACCCAATGACGGCGGGGGAGACCCAGTACTTC.

This clonotype was picked up many times. The J gene is TRBJ2-2, the V gene TRBV14; D ambiguous. CDR1 and CDR2 from the germline V gene are SGHDN and FVKESK. Between the trimmed V and J ends, which lost 1 base and 0 bases, there was a span of 12 bases. The CDR3 totals 17 residues. The CDR3 nucleotides read TGTGCCAGCAGCCAAGCGTTCTCCGCCACGAACACCGGGGAGCTGTTTTTT. This codes for CASSQAFSATNTGELFF.

This clonotype was recorded many times. V and J are TRBV6-5 and TRBJ2-2; unclear D gene. The CDR3 covers 12 residues. Trimming left V 9 bases short and J 0 bases short, with 5 bases between. Germline CDR1 and CDR2: MNHEY and SVGAGI. CDR3 sequence: CARSSNTGELFF. CDR3 nucleotide sequence: TGTGCCAGGTCATCGAACACCGGGGAGCTGTTTTTT.

In this sample, this clonotype turned up many times. The chain joins TRBV20-1 to TRBJ1-2; D gene unclear. Per germline, CDR1 DFQATT and CDR2 SNEGSKA (reference sequence). V gave up 3 bases and J gave up 6 bases, with 14 bases separating them. This CDR3 region has 13 residues. The CDR3 region is CSASYERPNGYTF. As DNA, the CDR3 is TGCAGTGCTAGTTATGAGAGGCCTAATGGCTACACCTTC.

This clonotype was counted many times. The chain couples TRBV20-1 to TRBJ2-7, with 7 nucleotides matching TRBD2. Trimming removed 5 bases from V and 2 bases from J; junction bases left unmatched: 9. The CDR3 spans 14 residues. CDR1 and CDR2 (germline): DFQATT, SNEGSKA (reference sequence). The DNA of the CDR3 is TGCAGTGCTGGAATTAGCGGGCGGACCTACGAGCAGTACTTC. Amino acids: CSAGISGRTYEQYF.

The gene calls are TRBV6-5 and TRBJ2-5, with 11 bases aligning to TRBD2. CDR3 length: 14 residues. Germline trimming cut 0 bases from V and 7 bases from J; bases unmatched to any gene: 1. CDR1 is MNHEY, CDR2 SVGAGI, per germline. CDR3 amino acids: CASSYSGTSGTQYF. Written as DNA, the CDR3 is TGTGCCAGCAGTTACTCGGGGACTAGCGGGACCCAGTACTTC.

The rearrangement links TRBV28 to TRBJ2-7; D might be TRBD1 (5 bases). CDR3 length: 15 amino acids. Germline V gene sequence: CDR1 MDHEN, CDR2 SYDVKM. Trimming removed 3 bases at V and 6 bases at J, with 18 bases between. The CDR3 spells CASSFNAGITAEQYF. The CDR3 DNA reads TGTGCCAGCAGTTTTAACGCAGGGATTACGGCCGAGCAGTACTTC.

This chain joins TRBV7-2 and TRBJ2-7; D tentatively fits TRBD1 or TRBD2 (5 bases each). Trimming removed 0 bases at V and 1 base at J, with 10 bases between. CDR3 length: 15 amino acids. The germline gives CDR1 SGHTA, CDR2 FQGNSA. CDR3 protein: CASSLALGDSYEQYF. DNA of the CDR3: TGTGCCAGCAGCTTAGCCCTGGGGGATTCCTACGAGCAGTACTTC.

The V call is TRBV6-1, the J call TRBJ1-2; no reliable D call. Trimming shortened V by 6 bases and J by 5 bases, and 13 bases separated the two germline ends. The CDR3 totals 13 residues. Germline CDR1 and CDR2: MNHNS and SASEGT. CDR3 sequence: CASRPGRGYGYTF. DNA for the CDR3: TGTGCCAGCAGACCTGGCAGAGGTTATGGCTACACCTTC.

This clonotype has ten or more counts. The V call is TRBV5-1, the J call TRBJ2-5; D unclear. The CDR3 contains 14 residues. Trimming left V 4 bases short and J 3 bases short, with 13 bases between. Germline CDR1 and CDR2: SGHRS and YFSETQ. The CDR3 loop is CASSLRWTEETQYF. CDR3 DNA: TGCGCCAGCAGCCTACGCTGGACGGAAGAGACCCAGTACTTC.

The chain couples TRBV4-1 to TRBJ2-3, with 8 nucleotides matching TRBD2. Trimming cost V 4 bases and J 5 bases; bases outside gene matches: 11. The germline gives CDR1 MGHRA, CDR2 YSYEKL. CDR3 length equals 16 residues. The CDR3 loop is CASSRPAAGALDTQYF. DNA of the CDR3: TGCGCCAGCAGCCGACCCGCAGCGGGAGCGTTAGATACGCAGTATTTT.